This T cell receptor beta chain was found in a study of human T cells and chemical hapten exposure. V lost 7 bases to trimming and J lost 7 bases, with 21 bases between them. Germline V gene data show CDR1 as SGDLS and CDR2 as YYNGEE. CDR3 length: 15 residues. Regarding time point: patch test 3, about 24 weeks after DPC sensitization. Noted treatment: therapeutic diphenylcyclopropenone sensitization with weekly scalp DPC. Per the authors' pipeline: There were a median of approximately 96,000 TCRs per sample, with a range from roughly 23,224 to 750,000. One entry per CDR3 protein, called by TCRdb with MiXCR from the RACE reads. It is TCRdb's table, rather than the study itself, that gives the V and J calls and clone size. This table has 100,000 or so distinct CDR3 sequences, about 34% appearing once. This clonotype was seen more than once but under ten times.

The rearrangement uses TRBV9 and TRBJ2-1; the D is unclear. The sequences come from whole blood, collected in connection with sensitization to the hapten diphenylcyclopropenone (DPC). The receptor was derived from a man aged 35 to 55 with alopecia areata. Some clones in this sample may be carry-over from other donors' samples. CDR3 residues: CASSRGRMLTNEQFF. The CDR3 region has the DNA TGTGCCAGCTCGAGAGGACGAATGCTTACAAATGAGCAGTTCTTC.